This T cell receptor (beta chain) stems from a study of cytomegalovirus exposure and HLA in healthy donors. Overall study results and limits: Prior analysis indicated that the majority of TCR beta V segments exhibited productivity approximately 87% or approximately 30% of the time. In a later analysis, at a false discovery rate of 0.05, about 17,000 TCR beta sequences matched HLA alleles.

The V end lost 4 bases, the J end lost 2 bases, and 9 bases lay between the germline ends. The CDR3 totals 14 residues. The germline gives CDR1 SGHRS, CDR2 YFSETQ. As to this clone: Antigen specificity is unknown.

60 Vbeta and 13 Jbeta primers were used in PCR. Sequenced by immunoSEQ multiplex PCR; TCRdb stores in-frame clones only, minus some. Among 100,000 to 150,000 clones listed, around 84% were seen once. The sequencing sample was made of PBMCs. V gene TRBV5-1 combines with J gene TRBJ2-2; D gene ambiguous. The source is a man aged 50 to 60 in good health and CMV-seronegative. The CDR3 DNA reads as TGCGCCAGCAGCCCAGACACTAACACCGGGGAGCTGTTTTTT. Its protein is CASSPDTNTGELFF. Full variable domain (rest looked up from reference TRBV5-1 and TRBJ2-2): KAGVTQTPRYLIKTRGQQVTLSCSPISGHRSVSWYQQTPGQGLQFLFEYFSETQRNKGNFPGRFSGRQFSNSRSEMNVSTLELGDSALYLCASSPDTNTGELFFGEGSRLTVL.